The clone carrying this T cell receptor beta chain was counted between two and nine times. Its antigen is still unknown. This entry comes from a study of T cell repertoires in cytomegalovirus infection. Study details: The authors relied on CMV epitopes, both recently identified HLA-C-restricted and well-studied HLA-B-restricted. TCR beta signatures that were public indicated CMV infection and matching HLA type. Study results and caveats: The cumulative frequency of public TCR beta families identified carriers of CMV plus the relevant HLA. HLA-C-restricted CMV-specific TCR beta clonotypes were dominant in the ex vivo response.

Trimming cost V 5 bases and J 2 bases, with 14 bases left between them. CDR1 SGHTA and CDR2 FQGTGA come from the germline V gene. CDR3 length: 15 residues. One entry per CDR3 protein results from TCRdb running MiXCR on the reads. The sample has about 920,000 distinct CDR3 sequences, approximately 31% seen once. This chain links TRBV7-3 with TRBJ2-3; the D call may be TRBD1 or TRBD2 (5 bases each). Sample: cultured CD8+ T cells from PBMCs, taken from culture after CMV antigen stimulation. The origin of this receptor is a human donor in good health (CMV status not recorded). Some clones in this sample may be carry-over from other donors' samples. This chain's CDR3 is CASSPTGAYTDTQYF. The CDR3 DNA sequence: TGTGCCAGCAGCCCCACCGGGGCCTACACAGATACGCAGTATTTT.